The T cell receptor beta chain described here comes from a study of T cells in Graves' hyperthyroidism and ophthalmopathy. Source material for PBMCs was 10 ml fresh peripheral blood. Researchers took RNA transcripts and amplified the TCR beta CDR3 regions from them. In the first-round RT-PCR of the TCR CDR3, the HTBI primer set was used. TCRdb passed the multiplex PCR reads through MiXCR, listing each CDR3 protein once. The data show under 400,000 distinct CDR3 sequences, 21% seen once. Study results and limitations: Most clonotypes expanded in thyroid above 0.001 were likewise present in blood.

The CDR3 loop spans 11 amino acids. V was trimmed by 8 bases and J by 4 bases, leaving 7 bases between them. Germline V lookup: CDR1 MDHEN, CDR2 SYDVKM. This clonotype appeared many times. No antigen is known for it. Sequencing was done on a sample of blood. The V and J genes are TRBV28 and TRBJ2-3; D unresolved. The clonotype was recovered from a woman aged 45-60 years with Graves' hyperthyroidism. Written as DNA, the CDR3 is TGTGCCAGCGGAAAGGCAGATACGCAGTATTTT. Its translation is CASGKADTQYF.